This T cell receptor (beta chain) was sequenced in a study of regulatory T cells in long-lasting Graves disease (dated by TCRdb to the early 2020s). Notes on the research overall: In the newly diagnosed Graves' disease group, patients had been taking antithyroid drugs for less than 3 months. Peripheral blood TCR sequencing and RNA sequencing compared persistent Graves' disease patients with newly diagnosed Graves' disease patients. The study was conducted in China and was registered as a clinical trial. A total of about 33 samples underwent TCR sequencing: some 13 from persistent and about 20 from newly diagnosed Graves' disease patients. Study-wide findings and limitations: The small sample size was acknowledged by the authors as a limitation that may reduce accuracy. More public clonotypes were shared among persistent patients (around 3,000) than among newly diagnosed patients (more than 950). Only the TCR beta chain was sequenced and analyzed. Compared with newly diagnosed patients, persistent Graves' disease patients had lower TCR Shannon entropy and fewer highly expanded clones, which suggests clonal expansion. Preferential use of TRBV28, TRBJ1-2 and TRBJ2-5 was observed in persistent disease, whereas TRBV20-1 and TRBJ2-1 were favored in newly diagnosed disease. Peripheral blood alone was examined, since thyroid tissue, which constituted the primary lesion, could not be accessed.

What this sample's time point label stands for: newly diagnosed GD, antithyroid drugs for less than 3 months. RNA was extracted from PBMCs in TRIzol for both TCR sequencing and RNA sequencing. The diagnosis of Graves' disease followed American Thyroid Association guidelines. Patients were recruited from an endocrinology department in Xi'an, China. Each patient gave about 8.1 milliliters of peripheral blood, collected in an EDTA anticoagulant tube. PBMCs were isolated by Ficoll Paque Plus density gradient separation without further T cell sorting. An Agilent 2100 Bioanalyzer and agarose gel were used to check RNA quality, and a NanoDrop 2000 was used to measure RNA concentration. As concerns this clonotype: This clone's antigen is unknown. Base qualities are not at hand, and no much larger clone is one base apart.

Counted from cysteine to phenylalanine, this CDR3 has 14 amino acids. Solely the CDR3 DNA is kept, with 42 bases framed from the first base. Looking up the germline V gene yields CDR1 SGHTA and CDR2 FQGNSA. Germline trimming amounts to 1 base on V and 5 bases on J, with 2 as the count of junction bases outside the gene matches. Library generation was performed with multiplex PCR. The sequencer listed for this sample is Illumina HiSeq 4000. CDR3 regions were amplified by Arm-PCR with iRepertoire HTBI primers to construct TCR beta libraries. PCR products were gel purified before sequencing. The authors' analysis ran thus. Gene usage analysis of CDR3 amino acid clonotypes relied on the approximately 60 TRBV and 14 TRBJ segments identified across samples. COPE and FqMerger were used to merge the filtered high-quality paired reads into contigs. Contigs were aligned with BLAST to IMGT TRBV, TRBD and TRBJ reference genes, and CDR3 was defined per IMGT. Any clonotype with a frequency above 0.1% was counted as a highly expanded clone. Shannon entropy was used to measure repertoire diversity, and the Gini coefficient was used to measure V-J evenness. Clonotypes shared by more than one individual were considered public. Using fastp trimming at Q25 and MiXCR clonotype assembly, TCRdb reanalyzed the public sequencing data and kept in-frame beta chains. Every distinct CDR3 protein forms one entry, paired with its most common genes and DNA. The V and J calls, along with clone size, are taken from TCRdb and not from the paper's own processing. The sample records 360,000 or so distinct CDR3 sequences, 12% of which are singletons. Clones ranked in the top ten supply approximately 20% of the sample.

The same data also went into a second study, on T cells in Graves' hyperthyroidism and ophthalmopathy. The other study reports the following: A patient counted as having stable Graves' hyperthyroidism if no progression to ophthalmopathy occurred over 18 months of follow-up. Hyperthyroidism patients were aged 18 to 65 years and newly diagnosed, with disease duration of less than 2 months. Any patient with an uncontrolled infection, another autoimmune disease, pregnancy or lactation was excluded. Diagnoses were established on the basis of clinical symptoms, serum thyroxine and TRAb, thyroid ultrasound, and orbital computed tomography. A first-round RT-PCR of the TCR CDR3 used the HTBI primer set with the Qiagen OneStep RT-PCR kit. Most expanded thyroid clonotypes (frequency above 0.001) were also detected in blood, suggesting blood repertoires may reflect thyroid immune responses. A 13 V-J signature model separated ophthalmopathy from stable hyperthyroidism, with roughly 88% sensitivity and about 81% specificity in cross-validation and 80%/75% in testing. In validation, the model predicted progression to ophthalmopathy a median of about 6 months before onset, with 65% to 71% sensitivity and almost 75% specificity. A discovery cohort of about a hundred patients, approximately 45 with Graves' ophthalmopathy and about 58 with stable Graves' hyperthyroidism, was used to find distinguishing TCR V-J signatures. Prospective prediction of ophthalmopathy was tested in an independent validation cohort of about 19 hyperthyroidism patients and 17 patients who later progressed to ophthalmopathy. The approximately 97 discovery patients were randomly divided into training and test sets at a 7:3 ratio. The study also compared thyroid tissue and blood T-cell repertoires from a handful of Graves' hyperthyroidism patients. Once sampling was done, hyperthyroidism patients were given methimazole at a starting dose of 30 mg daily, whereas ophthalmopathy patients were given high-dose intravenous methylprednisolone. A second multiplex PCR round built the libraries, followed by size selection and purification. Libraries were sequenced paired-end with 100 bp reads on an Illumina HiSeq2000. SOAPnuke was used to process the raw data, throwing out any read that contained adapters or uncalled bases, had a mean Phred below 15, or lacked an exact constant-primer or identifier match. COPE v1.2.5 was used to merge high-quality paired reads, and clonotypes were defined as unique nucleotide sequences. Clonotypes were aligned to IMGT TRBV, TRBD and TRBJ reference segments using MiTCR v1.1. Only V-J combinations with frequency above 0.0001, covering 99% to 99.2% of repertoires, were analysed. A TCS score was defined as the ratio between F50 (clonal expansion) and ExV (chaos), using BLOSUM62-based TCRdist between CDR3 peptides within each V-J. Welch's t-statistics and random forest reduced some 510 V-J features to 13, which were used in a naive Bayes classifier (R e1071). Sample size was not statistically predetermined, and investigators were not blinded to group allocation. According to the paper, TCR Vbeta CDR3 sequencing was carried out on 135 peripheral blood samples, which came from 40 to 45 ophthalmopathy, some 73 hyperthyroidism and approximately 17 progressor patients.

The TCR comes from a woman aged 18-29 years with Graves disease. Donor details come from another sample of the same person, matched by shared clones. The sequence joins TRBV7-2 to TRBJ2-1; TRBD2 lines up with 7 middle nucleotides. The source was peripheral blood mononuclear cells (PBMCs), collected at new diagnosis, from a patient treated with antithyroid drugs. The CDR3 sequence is CASSLGRENNEQFF. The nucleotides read TGTGCCAGCAGCTTAGGGCGGGAGAACAATGAGCAGTTCTTC.